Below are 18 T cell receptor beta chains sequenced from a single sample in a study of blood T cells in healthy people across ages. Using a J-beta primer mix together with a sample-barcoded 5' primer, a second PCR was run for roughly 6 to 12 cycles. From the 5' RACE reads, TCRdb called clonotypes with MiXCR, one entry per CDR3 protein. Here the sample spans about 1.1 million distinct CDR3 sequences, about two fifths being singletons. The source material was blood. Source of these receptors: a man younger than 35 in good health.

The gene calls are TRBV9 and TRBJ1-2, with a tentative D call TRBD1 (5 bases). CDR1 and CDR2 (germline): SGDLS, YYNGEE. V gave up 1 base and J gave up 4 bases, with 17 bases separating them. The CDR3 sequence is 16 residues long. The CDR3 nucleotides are TGTGCCAGCAGCGTATCCTCGGGGGTATCTACCTATGGCTACACCTTC. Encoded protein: CASSVSSGVSTYGYTF.

CDR3 sequence: CASTLGRGTEAFF. The CDR3 bases are TGTGCCAGCACCCTGGGGAGGGGTACTGAAGCTTTCTTT. This chain links TRBV12-3 or TRBV12-4 with TRBJ1-1; perhaps TRBD1 as D (5 bases). The V end lost 7 bases, the J end lost 5 bases, and 14 bases lay between the germline ends. This CDR3 has 13 residues.

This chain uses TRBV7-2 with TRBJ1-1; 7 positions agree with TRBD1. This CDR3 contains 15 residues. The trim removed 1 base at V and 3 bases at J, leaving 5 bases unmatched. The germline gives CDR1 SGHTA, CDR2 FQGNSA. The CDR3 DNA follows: TGTGCCAGCAGCTTAGTCGGCAGGGGGGACACTGAAGCTTTCTTT. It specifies CASSLVGRGDTEAFF.

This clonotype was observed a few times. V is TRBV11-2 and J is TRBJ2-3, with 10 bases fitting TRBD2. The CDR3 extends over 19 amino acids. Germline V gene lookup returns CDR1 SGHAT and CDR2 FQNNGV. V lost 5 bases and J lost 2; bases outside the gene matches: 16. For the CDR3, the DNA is TGTGCCAGCAGCCCCCGGCCAGCGGGGGGGGAGGGATTCACAGATACGCAGTATTTT. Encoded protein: CASSPRPAGGEGFTDTQYF.

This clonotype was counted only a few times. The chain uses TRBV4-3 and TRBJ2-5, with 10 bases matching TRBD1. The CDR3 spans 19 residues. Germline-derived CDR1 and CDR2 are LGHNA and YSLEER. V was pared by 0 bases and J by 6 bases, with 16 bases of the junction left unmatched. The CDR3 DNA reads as TGCGCCAGCAGCCAAGATGTAAATTTTCCAGGGACAGGGGATCAGACCCAGTACTTC. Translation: CASSQDVNFPGTGDQTQYF.

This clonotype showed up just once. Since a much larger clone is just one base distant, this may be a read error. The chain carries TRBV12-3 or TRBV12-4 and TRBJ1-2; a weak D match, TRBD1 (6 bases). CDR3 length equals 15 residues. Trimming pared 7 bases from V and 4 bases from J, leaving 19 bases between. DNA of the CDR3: TGTGCCAGCACAGCCGATCAGGGGCCACCCTATGGCTACACCTTC. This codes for CASTADQGPPYGYTF.

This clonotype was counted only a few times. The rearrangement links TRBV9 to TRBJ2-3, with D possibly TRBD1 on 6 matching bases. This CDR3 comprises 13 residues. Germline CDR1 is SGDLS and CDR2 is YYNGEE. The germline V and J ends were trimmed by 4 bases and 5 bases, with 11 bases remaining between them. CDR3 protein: CASSPQGLDTQYF. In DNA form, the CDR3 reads TGTGCCAGCAGCCCCCAGGGGTTAGATACGCAGTATTTT.

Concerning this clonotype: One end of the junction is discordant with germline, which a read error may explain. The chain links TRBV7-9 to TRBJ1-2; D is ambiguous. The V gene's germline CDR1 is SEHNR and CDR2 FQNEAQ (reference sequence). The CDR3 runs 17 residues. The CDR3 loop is CASSLPQKGSPPYGHTF. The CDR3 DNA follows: TGTGCCAGCAGCTTACCCCAGAAGGGAAGCCCACCCTATGGCCACACCTTC.

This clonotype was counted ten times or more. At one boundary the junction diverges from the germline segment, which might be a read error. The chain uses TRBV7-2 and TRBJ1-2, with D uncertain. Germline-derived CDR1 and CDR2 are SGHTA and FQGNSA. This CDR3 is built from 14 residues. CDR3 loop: CASSLGGSLYGYTF. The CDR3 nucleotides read TGTGCCAGCAGTTTAGGTGGTAGTCTGTATGGCTACACCTTC.

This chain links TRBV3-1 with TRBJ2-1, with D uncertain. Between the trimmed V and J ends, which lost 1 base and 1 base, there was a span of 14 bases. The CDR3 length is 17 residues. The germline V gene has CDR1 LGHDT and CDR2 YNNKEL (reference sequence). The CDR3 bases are TGTGCCAGCAGCCAAGTTCAAGGGAAGCAATCCTACAATGAGCAGTTCTTC. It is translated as CASSQVQGKQSYNEQFF.

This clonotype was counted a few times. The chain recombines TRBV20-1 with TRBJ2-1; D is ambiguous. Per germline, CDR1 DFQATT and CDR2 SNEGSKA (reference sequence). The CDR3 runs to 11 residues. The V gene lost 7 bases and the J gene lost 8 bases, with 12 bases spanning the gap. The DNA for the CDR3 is TGCAGTGGATATCGGGTCGATGAGCAGTTCTTC. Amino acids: CSGYRVDEQFF.

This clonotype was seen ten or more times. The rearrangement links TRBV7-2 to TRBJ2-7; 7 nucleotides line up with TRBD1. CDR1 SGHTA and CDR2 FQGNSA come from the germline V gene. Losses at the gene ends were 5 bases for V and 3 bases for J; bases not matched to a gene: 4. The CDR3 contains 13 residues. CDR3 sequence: CASSNRGSYEQYF. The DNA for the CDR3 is TGTGCCAGCAGCAACAGGGGTAGCTACGAGCAGTACTTC.

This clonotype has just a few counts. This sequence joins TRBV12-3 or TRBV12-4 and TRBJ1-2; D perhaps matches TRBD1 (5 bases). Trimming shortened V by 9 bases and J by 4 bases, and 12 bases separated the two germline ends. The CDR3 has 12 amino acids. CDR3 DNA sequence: TGTGCCAGTACAGCAGGGATCTATGGCTACACCTTC. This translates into CASTAGIYGYTF.

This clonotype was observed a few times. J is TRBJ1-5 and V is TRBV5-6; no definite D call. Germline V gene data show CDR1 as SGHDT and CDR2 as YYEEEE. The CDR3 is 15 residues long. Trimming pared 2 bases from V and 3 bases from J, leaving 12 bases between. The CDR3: CASSFRRSVNQPQHF. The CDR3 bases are TGTGCCAGCAGCTTCCGCAGGTCGGTCAATCAGCCCCAGCATTTT.

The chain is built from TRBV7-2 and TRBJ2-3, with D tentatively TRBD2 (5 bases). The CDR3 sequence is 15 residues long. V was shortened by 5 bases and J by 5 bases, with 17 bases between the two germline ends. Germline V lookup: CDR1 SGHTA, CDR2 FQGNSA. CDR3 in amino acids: CASSIFWEKKDTQYF. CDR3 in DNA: TGTGCCAGCAGCATATTCTGGGAGAAGAAAGATACGCAGTATTTT.

DNA of the CDR3: TGTGCCATACTTAGAGGCCTAGCGGGGGGGCTTGGCACAGATACGCAGTATTTT. Translated: CAILRGLAGGLGTDTQYF. The chain recombines TRBV12-3 or TRBV12-4 with TRBJ2-3; 12 nucleotides agree with TRBD2. The CDR3 is 18 residues long. With 10 bases clipped from V and 1 base from J, the junction kept 15 bases outside the gene matches.

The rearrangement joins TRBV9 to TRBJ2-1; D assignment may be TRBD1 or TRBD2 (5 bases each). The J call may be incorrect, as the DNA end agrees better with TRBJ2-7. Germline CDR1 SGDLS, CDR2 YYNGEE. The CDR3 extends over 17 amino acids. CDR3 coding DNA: TGTGCCAGCAGCGTAGTCGGGACGGATAGCTCCTACAATGAGCAGTACTTC. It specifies CASSVVGTDSSYNEQYF.

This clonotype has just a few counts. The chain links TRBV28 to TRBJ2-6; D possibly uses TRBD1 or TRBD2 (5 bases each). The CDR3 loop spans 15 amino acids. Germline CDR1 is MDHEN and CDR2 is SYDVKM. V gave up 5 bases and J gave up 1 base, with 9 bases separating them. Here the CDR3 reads CASSGGASGANVLTF. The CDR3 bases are TGTGCCAGCAGTGGGGGTGCATCTGGGGCCAACGTCCTGACTTTC.